The text below deals with one T cell receptor (beta chain). This sample was taken from a study of blood T cell repertoires in COVID-19. The cohort comprised adults aged about 18 to 100 years residing in under 30 US areas. Cohort 3 donors counted as recovered after two negative PCRs, clearance, or resolved symptoms. The V gene lost 5 bases and the J gene lost 9 bases, with 14 bases spanning the gap. The CDR3 consists of 13 residues. Original processing notes: Reference gene primer amplification yielded estimated nucleated cell counts. Clones were read by immunoSEQ multiplex PCR, and TCRdb kept only the in-frame ones, dropping some. V, J and clone size were drawn from that table, and D and trimming were deduced from the DNA. This sample yields a few hundred thousand clones, of which about nine tenths are seen a single time; 1.2% belongs to the top ten.

Sequenced sample: PBMCs or T cells enriched from blood (not recorded which). V is TRBV12-3 or TRBV12-4 and J is TRBJ2-1, with D perhaps matching TRBD2 (5 bases). The sequence was obtained from a man aged 25-40 years who had recovered from COVID-19. The CDR3 DNA reads TGTGCCAGCAGTAGTAGTCTAGCCGGTGAGCAGTTCTTC. It specifies CASSSSLAGEQFF.